A single sample is the source of the 32 T cell receptor beta chains below, sequenced in a study of cytomegalovirus exposure and HLA in healthy donors. Primers included in the PCR were 60 Vbeta and 13 Jbeta primers. Sequencing was performed with immunoSEQ multiplex PCR; in TCRdb, only in-frame clones are kept and a portion is missing. The sample holds 180,000 or so clones; roughly four fifths are singletons and the top ten take around 0.71%. The sequencing sample was made of PBMCs. These receptor sequences come from a female donor in good health and CMV-seronegative.

V gene TRBV6-4 combines with J gene TRBJ2-2; 7 nucleotides agree with TRBD2. V lost 0 bases to trimming and J lost 7 bases; unmatched junction nucleotides: 8. This CDR3 comprises 16 residues. Germline V gives CDR1 MRHNA, CDR2 SNTAGT. CDR3 nucleotides: TGTGCCAGCAGTGACTCCCCCCTAGCGGCTCACGGGGAGCTGTTTTTT. Its translation is CASSDSPLAAHGELFF.

The chain recombines TRBV4-2 with TRBJ2-3, with 11 bases matching TRBD2. The CDR3 consists of 19 residues. In germline, CDR1 is LGHNA, CDR2 YNFKEQ. Unmatched junction bases numbered 14, after V lost 2 bases and J lost 4 bases. CDR3 DNA: TGTGCCAGCAGCCAACCAGATATGGGGATTAGCGGGGGGGCAGATACGCAGTATTTT. This codes for CASSQPDMGISGGADTQYF.

This CDR3 reads CASSLGGGLAGRYYEQYF. The DNA for the CDR3 is TGTGCCAGCAGCTTAGGGGGGGGACTAGCGGGGCGCTACTACGAGCAGTACTTC. V usage is TRBV7-2 and J usage is TRBJ2-5, with 13 nucleotides matching TRBD2. The J call may be incorrect, as the DNA end agrees better with TRBJ2-7. This CDR3 comprises 18 residues. CDR1 and CDR2 (germline): SGHTA, FQGNSA.

This clone is a singleton in its sample. The V gene is TRBV5-1, the J gene TRBJ2-3; TRBD2 matches 14 bases. The CDR3 is 17 residues long. The J segment lost 4 bases and the V segment lost 2 bases, leaving 6 bases of the junction unmatched. Looked up from germline, CDR1 is SGHRS and CDR2 is YFSETQ. CDR3 bases: TGCGCCAGCAGCTTCGGGACTAGCGGGGGAGGCGCAGATACGCAGTATTTT. It is translated as CASSFGTSGGGADTQYF.

The genes are TRBV5-4 and TRBJ2-3; 11 nucleotides line up with TRBD2. Germline V lookup: CDR1 SGHNT, CDR2 YYREEE (reference sequence). CDR3 length: 17 residues. Trimming removed 5 bases from V and 2 bases from J; junction bases left unmatched: 10. The CDR3 protein is CASRSGLAASTTDTQYF. DNA of the CDR3: TGTGCCAGCAGGTCGGGACTAGCGGCCTCAACCACAGATACGCAGTATTTT.

The chain has TRBV4-3 and TRBJ1-2; 8 nucleotides line up with TRBD1. From germline, CDR1 is LGHNA and CDR2 YSLEER. The length of the CDR3 is 13 residues. V trimming: 4 bases; J trimming: 8 bases; junction bases outside the gene matches: 6. The CDR3 protein is CASSPTGALGYTF. The CDR3 coding sequence is TGCGCCAGCAGCCCGACAGGGGCGCTCGGCTACACCTTC.

The chain couples TRBV9 to TRBJ2-1, with D perhaps matching TRBD1 (5 bases). Germline lookup yields CDR1 SGDLS and CDR2 YYNGEE. Trimming removed 0 bases from V and 9 bases from J, with 13 bases in between. The CDR3 runs 14 residues. CDR3: CASSVEQVLGEQFF. The CDR3 region has the DNA TGTGCCAGCAGCGTAGAACAGGTGCTTGGTGAGCAGTTCTTC.

The chain joins TRBV10-3 to TRBJ2-2; TRBD1 matches at 9 bases. Germline trimming cut 7 bases from V and 3 bases from J; bases unmatched to any gene: 3. The CDR3 length is 14 residues. Per germline, CDR1 ENHRY and CDR2 SYGVKD. Here the CDR3 reads CAITWDRDTGELFF. The CDR3 coding sequence is TGTGCCATCACCTGGGACAGGGACACCGGGGAGCTGTTTTTT.

The rearrangement joins TRBV19 to TRBJ2-1; 11 nucleotides align to TRBD2. Germline trimming cut 6 bases from V and 8 bases from J; bases unmatched to any gene: 9. Germline CDR1 reads LNHDA; CDR2 reads SQIVND (reference sequence). The CDR3 sequence is 15 residues long. The CDR3 loop is CASRISGRAVDEQFF. The CDR3 DNA reads as TGTGCCAGTAGAATTAGCGGGAGGGCGGTTGATGAGCAGTTCTTC.

This clone came up a few times. The chain couples TRBV7-3 to TRBJ2-1; possibly TRBD1 for D (7 bases). This CDR3 is 14 amino acids long. Per the germline V gene, CDR1 is SGHTA and CDR2 is FQGTGA. V shed 6 bases and J shed 9 bases, with 18 bases lying between them. The CDR3 sequence is CASSPGGGFGEQFF. The CDR3 nucleotides are TGTGCCAGCAGTCCCGGAGGGGGCTTCGGTGAGCAGTTCTTC.

J is TRBJ1-2 and V is TRBV7-9; TRBD1 matches at 11 bases. The CDR3 covers 15 residues. V shed 5 bases and J 2 bases; nucleotides not matched to a gene: 4. Germline loops: CDR1 SEHNR, CDR2 FQNEAQ (reference sequence). CDR3 region: CASSIRTGGNYGYTF. The CDR3 DNA follows: TGTGCCAGCAGCATCAGGACAGGGGGCAACTATGGCTACACCTTC.

The chain couples TRBV13 to TRBJ1-2; D not resolved. Trimming pared 6 bases from V and 8 bases from J, leaving 19 bases between. CDR1 and CDR2 from the germline V gene are PRHDT and FYEKMQ (reference sequence). The CDR3 contains 14 residues. CDR3 DNA sequence: TGTGCCAGCAGGGTCTTAGGCGACAACCCCGGCTACACCTTC. Protein product: CASRVLGDNPGYTF. The full variable domain, rest sourced from reference TRBV13 and TRBJ1-2, is AAGVIQSPRHLIKEKRETATLKCYPIPRHDTVYWYQQGPGQDPQFLISFYEKMQSDKGSIPDRFSAQQFSDYHSELNMSSLELGDSALYFCASRVLGDNPGYTFGSGTRLTVV.

V is TRBV7-2 and J is TRBJ1-5; D remains unclear. The CDR3 has 17 amino acids. Germline loops: CDR1 SGHTA, CDR2 FQGNSA. V gave up 1 base and J gave up 4 bases, with 17 bases separating them. The chain's CDR3 is CASSLGVGRSLNQPQHF. In DNA form, the CDR3 reads TGTGCCAGCAGCTTAGGTGTGGGGAGGTCCCTTAATCAGCCCCAGCATTTT.

The chain joins TRBV11-2 to TRBJ1-4; D perhaps matches TRBD1 (5 bases). Deletions cut 4 bases from V and 3 bases from J, with 9 bases between. In germline, CDR1 is SGHAT, CDR2 FQNNGV. The CDR3 is made up of 14 amino acids. The CDR3 DNA is TGTGCCAGCAGCTCGGCGGGGGCTAATGAAAAACTGTTTTTT. Its protein is CASSSAGANEKLFF.

The V and J genes are TRBV28 and TRBJ1-1; perhaps TRBD1 as D (5 bases). V was pared by 5 bases and J by 6 bases, with 13 bases between. The germline CDR1 and CDR2 sequences are MDHEN and SYDVKM. The CDR3 length is 13 residues. The CDR3 reads CASSPGGGPEAFF. The CDR3 region has the DNA TGTGCCAGCAGTCCCGGGGGTGGGCCTGAAGCTTTCTTT.

The chain carries TRBV19 and TRBJ2-7, with 9 bases aligning to TRBD2. The trim removed 8 bases at V and 0 bases at J, leaving 8 bases unmatched. The CDR3 extends over 15 amino acids. Germline lookup yields CDR1 LNHDA and CDR2 SQIVND (reference sequence). The CDR3 reads CASAPPTSGSYEQYF. The CDR3 DNA reads TGTGCCAGTGCTCCCCCGACTAGCGGCTCCTACGAGCAGTACTTC.

The J gene is TRBJ1-4, the V gene TRBV9; D remains ambiguous. Trimming removed 0 bases from V and 6 bases from J, with 15 bases in between. This CDR3 comprises 16 residues. The germline gives CDR1 SGDLS, CDR2 YYNGEE. The CDR3 coding sequence is TGTGCCAGCAGCGTAGGCACGGGAAGTAGGCATGAAAAACTGTTTTTT. Its protein product is CASSVGTGSRHEKLFF. Full variable domain (outside the CDR3, taken from reference TRBV9 and TRBJ1-4): DSGVTQTPKHLITATGQRVTLRCSPRSGDLSVYWYQQSLDQGLQFLIQYYNGEERAKGNILERFSAQQFPDLHSELNLSSLELGDSALYFCASSVGTGSRHEKLFFGSGTQLSVL.

The chain uses TRBV5-4 and TRBJ2-3; 13 nucleotides match TRBD2. The CDR3 length is 18 residues. Unmatched junction bases numbered 16, after V lost 4 bases and J lost 8 bases. Germline V gives CDR1 SGHNT, CDR2 YYREEE (reference sequence). In nucleotides, the CDR3 is TGTGCCAGCAGCAAGGGGACTAGCGGGAAGATGGGGTTTGGTACGCAGTATTTT. It specifies CASSKGTSGKMGFGTQYF.

CDR3 nucleotide sequence: TGTGCCAGCAGCTCGGGACAGAACTACGAGCAGTACTTC. Amino acid sequence: CASSSGQNYEQYF. This chain connects TRBV27 to TRBJ2-7; 7 bases match TRBD1. J was trimmed by 3 bases and V by 6 bases; bases with no gene match: 5. CDR1 is MNHEY, CDR2 SMNVEV, per germline (reference sequence). The CDR3 is 13 amino acids.

The gene calls are TRBV5-8 and TRBJ2-1, with a weak D call TRBD1 (6 bases). Germline CDR1 is SGHTS and CDR2 is YDEGEE. The CDR3 loop spans 15 amino acids. V was cut by 4 bases and J by 0 bases, with 11 bases left in between. The CDR3 here is CASSKQGPSYNEQFF. Here the CDR3 DNA reads TGTGCCAGCAGCAAACAGGGCCCCTCCTACAATGAGCAGTTCTTC.

The V gene is TRBV7-2, the J gene TRBJ1-1; TRBD1 might be the D (5 bases). The CDR3 totals 14 residues. Deletions cut 6 bases from V and 10 bases from J, with 21 bases between. The germline V gene encodes CDR1 SGHTA and CDR2 FQGNSA. CDR3 coding DNA: TGTGCCAGCAGTTCTACAGGAACCGGTACCGGAGCTTTCTTT. Amino acid sequence: CASSSTGTGTGAFF.

CDR3 bases: TGTGCCAGCAGCTTAGATCGCGTGGGGGCCTCTGGAAACACCATATATTTT. Translation gives CASSLDRVGASGNTIYF. The V call is TRBV11-2, the J call TRBJ1-3, with a tentative D call TRBD1 (6 bases). V lost 0 bases to trimming and J lost 0 bases, with 12 bases between them. Germline assignment: CDR1 SGHAT and CDR2 FQNNGV. The CDR3 spans 17 residues.

The chain combines TRBV6-6 with TRBJ2-3; 8 bases align to TRBD1. Losses at the gene ends were 4 bases for V and 4 bases for J; bases not matched to a gene: 4. The CDR3 totals 14 residues. In germline, CDR1 is MNHNY, CDR2 SVGAGI (reference sequence). The CDR3 DNA reads TGTGCCAGCAGTTTACAGGGGGGCGCAGATACGCAGTATTTT. Its translation is CASSLQGGADTQYF.

The V call is TRBV5-1, the J call TRBJ2-7, with D perhaps matching TRBD2 (6 bases). Trimming pared 0 bases from V and 4 bases from J, leaving 14 bases between. The V gene's germline CDR1 is SGHRS and CDR2 YFSETQ. This CDR3 region has 15 residues. CDR3 loop: CASSLGGTGPYEQYF. For the CDR3, the DNA is TGCGCCAGCAGCTTGGGCGGGACTGGCCCATACGAGCAGTACTTC.

This clone has a handful of counts. V is TRBV19 and J is TRBJ2-4; D call uncertain. Looked up from germline, CDR1 is LNHDA and CDR2 is SQIVND (reference sequence). V lost 3 bases and J 0 bases, leaving 6 bases between the germline ends. The length of the CDR3 is 14 residues. The CDR3 protein is CASSIPLAKNIQYF. Here the CDR3 DNA reads TGTGCCAGTAGTATCCCCCTAGCCAAAAACATTCAGTACTTC.

This clone appeared once. The chain is built from TRBV6-5 and TRBJ2-7; maybe TRBD2 (5 bases). The germline V and J ends were trimmed by 0 bases and 0 bases, with 12 bases remaining between them. Germline CDR1 is MNHEY and CDR2 is SVGAGI. The CDR3 length is 16 residues. CDR3 in amino acids: CASSYSFGESSYEQYF. The CDR3 DNA reads as TGTGCCAGCAGTTACTCGTTCGGGGAGAGCTCCTACGAGCAGTACTTC.

Here the CDR3 reads CASSLAGLVETQYF. For the CDR3, the DNA is TGTGCCAGCAGCTTAGCGGGACTGGTGGAGACCCAGTACTTC. This chain links TRBV7-6 with TRBJ2-5, with D possibly TRBD2 on 6 matching bases. This CDR3 is built from 14 residues. The V end was cut by 0 bases, the J end by 5 bases, with 10 bases between. Germline V gene lookup returns CDR1 SGHVS and CDR2 FNYEAQ.

The rearrangement uses TRBV27 and TRBJ1-1; tentative D call: TRBD1 (6 bases). CDR3 size: 15 residues. The V and J ends lost 4 bases and 6 bases respectively, with 18 bases between them. The germline V gene encodes CDR1 MNHEY and CDR2 SMNVEV (reference sequence). In DNA form, the CDR3 reads TGTGCCAGCAGTTCACTACAGGGCCCAGAGGCTGAAGCTTTCTTT. Residues: CASSSLQGPEAEAFF.

In this sample, this clone turned up once. Here the CDR3 reads CAVRQHLNQPQHF. The CDR3 nucleotides read TGTGCCGTTCGACAGCATCTTAATCAGCCCCAGCATTTT. The chain recombines TRBV19 with TRBJ1-5, with D possibly being TRBD1 (5 bases). This CDR3 has 13 amino acids. V was pared by 11 bases and J by 4 bases, with 15 bases between. Germline V gene lookup returns CDR1 LNHDA and CDR2 SQIVND (reference sequence).

The rearrangement joins TRBV2 to TRBJ2-2; 8 positions agree with TRBD2. The junction had 9 bases not matched to a gene; V was cut back by 6 bases and J by 6 bases. The CDR3 is 15 amino acids. From germline, CDR1 is SNHLY and CDR2 FYNNEI. The CDR3 bases are TGTGCCAGCAGGGGGGGGACTAGGGAGTCCGGGGAGCTGTTTTTT. Its translation: CASRGGTRESGELFF.

The V call is TRBV6-5, the J call TRBJ2-7; D might be TRBD1 (5 bases). CDR3 length: 14 residues. The germline V and J ends were trimmed by 0 bases and 3 bases, with 9 bases remaining between them. In germline, CDR1 is MNHEY, CDR2 SVGAGI. The CDR3 is CASSYSPGLYEQYF. CDR3 coding DNA: TGTGCCAGCAGTTACTCCCCAGGGCTCTACGAGCAGTACTTC.

This clone was observed a handful of times. This sequence joins TRBV7-9 and TRBJ1-6, with D possibly TRBD1 on 6 matching bases. Trimming removed 1 base from V and 6 bases from J, with 7 bases in between. CDR3 length: 14 residues. Germline loops: CDR1 SEHNR, CDR2 FQNEAQ (reference sequence). CDR3 nucleotides: TGTGCCAGCAGCTTAGAAGGGGGTAATTCACCCCTCCACTTT. Its translation: CASSLEGGNSPLHF.